This T cell receptor (beta chain) emerged from a study of blood T cells in healthy people across ages. General study findings and limits: PBMCs that were unsorted prevented a conclusive naive versus antigen-experienced comparison.

Per sample, a minimum of 6 million PBMCs were isolated. As for this clonotype: Antigen specificity is unknown.

It was with a sample-barcoded 5' primer and a J-beta primer mix that a second PCR of roughly 6 to 12 cycles was run. One entry per CDR3 protein results from TCRdb running MiXCR on the 5' RACE reads. The data contain approximately 800,000 distinct CDR3 sequences, around 50% of them singletons. The origin of this receptor is an elderly man in good health. Input material: blood.

The CDR3 region is CASSPDRVAISNQPQHF. The CDR3 bases are TGTGCCAGCAGCCCGGACAGGGTAGCCATAAGCAATCAGCCCCAGCATTTT. The gene calls are TRBV27 and TRBJ1-5; 8 positions match TRBD1. V lost 6 bases to trimming and J lost 1 base; unmatched junction nucleotides: 11. The CDR3 is 17 amino acids. Germline loops: CDR1 MNHEY, CDR2 SMNVEV (reference sequence).